This T cell receptor (beta chain) derives from a study of cytomegalovirus exposure and HLA in healthy donors. About the research overall: Tens of millions of unique TCRs from HLA-typed donors were held in an early data release. Study-wide points: Judged likely to be a sequencing artifact was a cluster of highly shared sequence variants.

Looked up from germline, CDR1 is SGHRS and CDR2 is YFSETQ. After removal of 5 bases from V and 1 base from J, the junction contained 3 bases not matched to a gene. The CDR3 totals 13 residues. As to this clone: Its antigen is not identified.

Primers: 60 Vbeta forward and 13 Jbeta reverse. Produced via immunoSEQ multiplex PCR; TCRdb's table is partial and in-frame only. The table has around 130,000 clones, 66% seen once; the top ten hold 6.5%. The sequence was obtained from a woman aged 55 to 70 in good health and CMV-seronegative. J is TRBJ2-7 and V is TRBV5-1; 7 positions agree with TRBD2. Sequencing was performed on PBMCs. CDR3 protein: CASRREQSYEQYF. The CDR3 region has the DNA TGCGCCAGCAGGCGGGAGCAGTCCTACGAGCAGTACTTC.